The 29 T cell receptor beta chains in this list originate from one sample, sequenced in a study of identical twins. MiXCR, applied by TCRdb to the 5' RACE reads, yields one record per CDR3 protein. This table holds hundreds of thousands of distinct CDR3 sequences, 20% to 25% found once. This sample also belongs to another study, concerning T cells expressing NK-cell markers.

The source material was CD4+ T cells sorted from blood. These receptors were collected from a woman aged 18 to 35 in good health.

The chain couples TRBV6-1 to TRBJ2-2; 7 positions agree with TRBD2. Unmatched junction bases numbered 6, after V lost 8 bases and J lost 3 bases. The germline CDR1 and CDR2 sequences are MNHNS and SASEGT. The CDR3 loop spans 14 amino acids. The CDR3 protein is CASLTSRYTGELFF. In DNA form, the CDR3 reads TGTGCCAGCCTGACTAGCAGATACACCGGGGAGCTGTTTTTT.

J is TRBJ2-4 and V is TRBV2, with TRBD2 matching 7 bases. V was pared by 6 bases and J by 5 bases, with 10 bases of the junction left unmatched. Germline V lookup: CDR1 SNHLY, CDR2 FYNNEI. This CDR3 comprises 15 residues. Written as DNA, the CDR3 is TGTGCCAGCAGCCTGGGGGGGACTGGGCAAAACATTCAGTACTTC. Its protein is CASSLGGTGQNIQYF.

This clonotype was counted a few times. CDR3 region: CSVVTKGSYNEQFF. The CDR3 coding sequence is TGCAGCGTTGTAACTAAAGGGTCCTACAATGAGCAGTTCTTC. The rearrangement joins TRBV29-1 to TRBJ2-1; D gene ambiguous. CDR1 and CDR2 from the germline V gene are SQVTM and ANQGSEA. The CDR3 has 14 residues. V shed 4 bases and J shed 1 base, with 11 bases lying between them.

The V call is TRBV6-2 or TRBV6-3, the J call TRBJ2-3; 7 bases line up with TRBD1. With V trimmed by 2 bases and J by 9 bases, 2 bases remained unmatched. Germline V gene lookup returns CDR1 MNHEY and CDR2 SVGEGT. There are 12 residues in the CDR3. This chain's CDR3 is CASSYQQGTQYF. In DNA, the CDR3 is TGTGCCAGCAGTTACCAACAGGGGACGCAGTATTTT.

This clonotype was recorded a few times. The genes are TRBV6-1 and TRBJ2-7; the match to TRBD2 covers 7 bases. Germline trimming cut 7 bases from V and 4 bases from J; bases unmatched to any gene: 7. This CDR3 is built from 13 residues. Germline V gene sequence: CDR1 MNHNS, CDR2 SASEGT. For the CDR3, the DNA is TGTGCCAGCACCCCCCTGGGAGGGTACGAGCAGTACTTC. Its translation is CASTPLGGYEQYF.

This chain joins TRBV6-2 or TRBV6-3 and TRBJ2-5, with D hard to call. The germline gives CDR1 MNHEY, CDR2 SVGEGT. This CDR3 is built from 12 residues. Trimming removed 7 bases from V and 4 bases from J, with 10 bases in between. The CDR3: CASKVHGETQYF. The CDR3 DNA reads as TGTGCCAGCAAAGTCCACGGAGAGACCCAGTACTTC.

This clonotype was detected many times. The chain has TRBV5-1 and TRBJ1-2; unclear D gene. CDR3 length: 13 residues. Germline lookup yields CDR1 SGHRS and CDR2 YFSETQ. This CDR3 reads CASSDGSNYGYTF. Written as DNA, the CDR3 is TGCGCAAGCTCGGACGGCTCTAACTATGGCTACACCTTC.

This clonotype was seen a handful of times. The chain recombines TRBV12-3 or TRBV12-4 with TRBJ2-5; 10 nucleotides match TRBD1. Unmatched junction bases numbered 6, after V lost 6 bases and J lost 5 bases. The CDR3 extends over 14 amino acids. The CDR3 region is CASRRDRGRETQYF. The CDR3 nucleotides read TGTGCCAGCAGGCGGGACAGGGGAAGGGAGACCCAGTACTTC.

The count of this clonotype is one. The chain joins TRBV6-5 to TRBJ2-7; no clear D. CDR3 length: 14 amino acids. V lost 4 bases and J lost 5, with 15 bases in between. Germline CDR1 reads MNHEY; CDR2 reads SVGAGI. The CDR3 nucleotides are TGTGCCAGCAGTTTCCGAAGTCCCCCGGACGAGCAGTACTTC. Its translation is CASSFRSPPDEQYF.

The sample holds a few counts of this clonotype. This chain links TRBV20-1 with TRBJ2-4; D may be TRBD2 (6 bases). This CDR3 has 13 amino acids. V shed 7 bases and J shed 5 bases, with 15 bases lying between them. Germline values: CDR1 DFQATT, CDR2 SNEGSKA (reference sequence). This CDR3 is CSDGRGGENIQYF. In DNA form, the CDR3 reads TGCAGTGACGGACGGGGCGGGGAAAACATTCAGTACTTC.

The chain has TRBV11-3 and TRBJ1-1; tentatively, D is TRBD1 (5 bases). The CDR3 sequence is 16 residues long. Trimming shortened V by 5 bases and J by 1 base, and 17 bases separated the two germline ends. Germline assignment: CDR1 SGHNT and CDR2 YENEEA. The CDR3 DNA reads TGTGCCAGCAGCCCAAGTTATGGGCAGGGGAACACTGAAGCTTTCTTT. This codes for CASSPSYGQGNTEAFF.

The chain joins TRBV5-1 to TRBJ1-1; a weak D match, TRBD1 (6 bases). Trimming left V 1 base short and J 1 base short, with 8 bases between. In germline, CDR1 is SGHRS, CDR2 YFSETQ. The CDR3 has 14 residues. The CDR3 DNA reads TGCGCCAGCAGCTTGTGGGACACGAACACTGAAGCTTTCTTT. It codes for CASSLWDTNTEAFF.

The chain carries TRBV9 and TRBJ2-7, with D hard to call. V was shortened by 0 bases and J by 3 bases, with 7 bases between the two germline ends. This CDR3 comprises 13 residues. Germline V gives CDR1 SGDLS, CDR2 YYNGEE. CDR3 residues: CASSVGIFYEQYF. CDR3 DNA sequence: TGTGCCAGCAGCGTAGGGATCTTCTACGAGCAGTACTTC.

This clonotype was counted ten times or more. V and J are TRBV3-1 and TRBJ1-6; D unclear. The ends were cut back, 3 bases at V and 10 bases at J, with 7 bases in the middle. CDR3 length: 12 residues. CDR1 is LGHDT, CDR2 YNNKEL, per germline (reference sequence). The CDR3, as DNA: TGTGCCAGCAGCCACTACGGGTCACCCCTCCACTTT. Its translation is CASSHYGSPLHF. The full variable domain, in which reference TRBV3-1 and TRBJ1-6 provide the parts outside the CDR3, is DTAVSQTPKYLVTQMGNDKSIKCEQNLGHDTMYWYKQDSKKFLKIMFSYNNKELIINETVPNRFSPKSPDKAHLNLHINSLELGDSAVYFCASSHYGSPLHFGNGTRLTVT.

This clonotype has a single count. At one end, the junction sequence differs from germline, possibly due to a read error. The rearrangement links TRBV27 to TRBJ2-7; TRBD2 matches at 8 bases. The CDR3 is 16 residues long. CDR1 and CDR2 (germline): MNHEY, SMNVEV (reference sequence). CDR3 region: CASSSFGTSFFYQQYF. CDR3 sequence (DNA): TGTGCCAGCAGTTCGTTCGGGACTAGTTTTTTCTACCAGCAGTACTTC.

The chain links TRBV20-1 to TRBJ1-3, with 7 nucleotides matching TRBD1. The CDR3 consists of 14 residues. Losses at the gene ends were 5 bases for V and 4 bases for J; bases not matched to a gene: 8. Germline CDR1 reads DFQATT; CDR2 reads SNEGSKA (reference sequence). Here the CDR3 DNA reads TGCAGTGCTGTACAGGGGAGGGGGGGAAACACCATATATTTT. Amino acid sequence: CSAVQGRGGNTIYF.

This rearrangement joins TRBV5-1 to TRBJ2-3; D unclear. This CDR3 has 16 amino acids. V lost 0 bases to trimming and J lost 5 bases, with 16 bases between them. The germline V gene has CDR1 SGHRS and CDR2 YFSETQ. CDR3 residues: CASSLGHGLPRDTQYF. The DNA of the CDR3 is TGCGCCAGCAGCTTGGGTCACGGGTTACCTAGAGATACGCAGTATTTT.

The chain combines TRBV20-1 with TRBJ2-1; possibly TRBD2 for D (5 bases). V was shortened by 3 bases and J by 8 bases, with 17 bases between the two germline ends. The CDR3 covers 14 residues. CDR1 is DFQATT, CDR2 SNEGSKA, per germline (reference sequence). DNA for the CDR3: TGCAGTGCTAGTATACCCGGGATGTTGCATGAGCAGTTCTTC. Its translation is CSASIPGMLHEQFF.

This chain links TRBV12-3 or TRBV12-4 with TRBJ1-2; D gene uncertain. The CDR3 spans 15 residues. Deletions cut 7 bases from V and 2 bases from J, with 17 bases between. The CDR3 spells CASTMTWNANYGYTF. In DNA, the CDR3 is TGTGCCAGCACCATGACATGGAATGCCAACTATGGCTACACCTTC.

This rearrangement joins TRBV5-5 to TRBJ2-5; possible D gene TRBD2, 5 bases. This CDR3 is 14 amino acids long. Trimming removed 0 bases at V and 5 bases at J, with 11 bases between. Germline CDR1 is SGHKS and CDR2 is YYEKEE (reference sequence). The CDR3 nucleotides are TGTGCCAGCAGCTTGGGGCAGCCGGGGGAGACCCAGTACTTC. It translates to CASSLGQPGETQYF.

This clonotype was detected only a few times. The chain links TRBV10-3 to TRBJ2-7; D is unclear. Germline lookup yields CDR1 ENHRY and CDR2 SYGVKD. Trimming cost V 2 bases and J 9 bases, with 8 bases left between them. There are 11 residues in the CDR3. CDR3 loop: CAISEAIRQYF. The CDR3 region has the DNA TGTGCCATCAGTGAGGCCATTCGGCAGTACTTC.

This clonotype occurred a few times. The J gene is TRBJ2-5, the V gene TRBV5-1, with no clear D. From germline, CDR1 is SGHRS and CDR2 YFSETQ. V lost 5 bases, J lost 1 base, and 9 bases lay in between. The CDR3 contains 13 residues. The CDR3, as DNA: TGCGCCAGCAGGGAACGGTTCCAAGAGACCCAGTACTTC. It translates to CASRERFQETQYF. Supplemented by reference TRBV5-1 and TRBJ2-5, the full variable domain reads KAGVTQTPRYLIKTRGQQVTLSCSPISGHRSVSWYQQTPGQGLQFLFEYFSETQRNKGNFPGRFSGRQFSNSRSEMNVSTLELGDSALYLCASRERFQETQYFGPGTRLLVL.

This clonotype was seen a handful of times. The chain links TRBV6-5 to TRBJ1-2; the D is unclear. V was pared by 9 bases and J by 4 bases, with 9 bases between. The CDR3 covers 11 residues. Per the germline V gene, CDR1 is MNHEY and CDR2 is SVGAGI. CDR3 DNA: TGTGCCAGTCGGGGAATCTATGGCTACACCTTC. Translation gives CASRGIYGYTF.

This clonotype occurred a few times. CDR3 region: CAIGLNTGELFF. CDR3 nucleotide sequence: TGTGCCATCGGGCTAAACACCGGGGAGCTGTTTTTT. V usage is TRBV10-3 and J usage is TRBJ2-2; D is undetermined. The CDR3 loop spans 12 amino acids. The germline V gene has CDR1 ENHRY and CDR2 SYGVKD. V was shortened by 8 bases and J by 2 bases, with 6 bases between the two germline ends.

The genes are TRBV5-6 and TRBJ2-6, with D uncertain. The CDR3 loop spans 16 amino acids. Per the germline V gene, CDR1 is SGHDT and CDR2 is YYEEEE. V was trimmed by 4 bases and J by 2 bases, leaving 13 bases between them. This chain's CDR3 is CASSPVDPPGANVLTF. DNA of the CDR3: TGTGCCAGCAGCCCCGTGGACCCCCCTGGGGCCAACGTCCTGACTTTC.

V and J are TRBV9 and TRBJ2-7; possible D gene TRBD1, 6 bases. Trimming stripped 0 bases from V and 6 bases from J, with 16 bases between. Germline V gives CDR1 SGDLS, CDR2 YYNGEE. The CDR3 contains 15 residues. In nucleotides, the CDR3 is TGTGCCAGCAGCGTAGGGGGCAGGGGTACTGGCGAGCAGTACTTC. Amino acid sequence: CASSVGGRGTGEQYF.

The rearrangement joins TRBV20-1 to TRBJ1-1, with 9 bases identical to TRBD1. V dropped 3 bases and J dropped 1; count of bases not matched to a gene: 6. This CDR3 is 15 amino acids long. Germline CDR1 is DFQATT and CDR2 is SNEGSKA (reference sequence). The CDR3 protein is CSASGGQGQNTEAFF. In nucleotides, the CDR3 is TGCAGTGCTAGTGGGGGACAGGGTCAGAACACTGAAGCTTTCTTT.

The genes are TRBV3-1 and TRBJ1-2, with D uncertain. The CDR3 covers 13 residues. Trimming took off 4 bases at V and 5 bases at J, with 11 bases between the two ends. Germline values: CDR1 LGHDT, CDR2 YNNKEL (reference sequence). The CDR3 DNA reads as TGTGCCAGCAGCCCCCGTGAGGGTTATGGCTACACCTTC. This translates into CASSPREGYGYTF.

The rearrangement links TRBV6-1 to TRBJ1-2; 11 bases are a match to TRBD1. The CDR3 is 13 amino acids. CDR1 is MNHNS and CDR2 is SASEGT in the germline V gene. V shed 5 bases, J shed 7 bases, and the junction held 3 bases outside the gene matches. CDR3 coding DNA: TGTGCCAGCAGTCAAGGGACAGGGGGTGGCTACACCTTC. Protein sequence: CASSQGTGGGYTF.